This TCR beta chain comes out of a study of shared clonotypes between healthy human individuals. Libraries were prepared by immunoSEQ multiplex PCR; TCRdb keeps only in-frame clonotypes and omits some of them. This table holds about 1 million clones, around 76% found once. Whole-study findings and limits: In general, naive subsets displayed greater estimated richness than memory subsets did.

V shed 5 bases, J shed 7 bases, and the junction held 8 bases outside the gene matches. The CDR3 has 15 amino acids. Germline values: CDR1 MDHEN, CDR2 SYDVKM. This clone was seen more than once but under ten times. Its matching antigen is unknown. The receptor comes from a man aged 18 to 29 in good health. Sequenced: memory CD4+ T cells sorted from blood. The subset is: CD45RA-negative fraction. The rearrangement joins TRBV28 to TRBJ1-5; 10 bases fit TRBD1. The CDR3 spells CASSETGGAYQPQHF. CDR3 DNA: TGTGCCAGCAGTGAGACAGGGGGCGCGTACCAGCCCCAGCATTTT.